This T cell receptor (beta chain) was sequenced in a study of HIV-infected patients and healthy controls. Whole-study findings and limits: HIV-infected repertoires had significantly higher mean Gini indices than controls, possibly reflecting oligoclonality.

Roughly three months, about 14 weeks, into antiretroviral therapy, follow-up blood was collected. Whole blood was used without fractionation, so all unsorted peripheral T cells were included. Reverse transcription used approximately 500 ng RNA and constant-region primers for alpha and beta. Each of the alpha and beta chains got its own library through chain-specific third strand synthesis with indices. A single primer pair per chain amplified all rearrangements, with per-molecule barcodes. The cDNA received a 5' RACE adapter containing a random hexamer plus an SP2 sequencing primer site. A 12-nucleotide barcode per molecule came from two concatenated random hexamers added pre-amplification. TCRdb redid the calling of the 5' RACE reads with MiXCR, one entry per CDR3 protein. The data contain 7,000 to 9,000 distinct CDR3 sequences, 8.5% to 9% of them singletons. V was clipped by 0 bases and J by 0 bases, with 16 bases between them. CDR1 and CDR2 (germline): SGHRS, YFSETQ. CDR3 length: 19 residues.

In its sample, this clonotype was seen a few times. Its specificity is not known. Source: blood, taken during antiretroviral therapy. The receptor's source is an adult with HIV infection. V is TRBV5-1 and J is TRBJ2-6; possibly TRBD2 for D (6 bases). CDR3 residues: CASSLGVRGLLSGANVLTF. Written as DNA, the CDR3 is TGCGCCAGCAGCTTGGGTGTTCGGGGACTCCTCTCTGGGGCCAACGTCCTGACTTTC. The full variable domain, rest sourced from reference TRBV5-1 and TRBJ2-6, is KAGVTQTPRYLIKTRGQQVTLSCSPISGHRSVSWYQQTPGQGLQFLFEYFSETQRNKGNFPGRFSGRQFSNSRSEMNVSTLELGDSALYLCASSLGVRGLLSGANVLTFGAGSRLTVL.